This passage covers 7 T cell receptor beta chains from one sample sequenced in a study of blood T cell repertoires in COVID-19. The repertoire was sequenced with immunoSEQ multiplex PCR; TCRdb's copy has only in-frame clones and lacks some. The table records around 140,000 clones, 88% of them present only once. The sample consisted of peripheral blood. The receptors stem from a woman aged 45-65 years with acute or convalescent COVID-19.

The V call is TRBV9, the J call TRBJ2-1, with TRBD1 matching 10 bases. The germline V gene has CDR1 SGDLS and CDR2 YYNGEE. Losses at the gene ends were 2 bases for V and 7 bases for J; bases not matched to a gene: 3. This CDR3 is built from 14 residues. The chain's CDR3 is CASSVGTGVNEQFF. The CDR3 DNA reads TGTGCCAGCAGCGTCGGGACAGGGGTGAATGAGCAGTTCTTC.

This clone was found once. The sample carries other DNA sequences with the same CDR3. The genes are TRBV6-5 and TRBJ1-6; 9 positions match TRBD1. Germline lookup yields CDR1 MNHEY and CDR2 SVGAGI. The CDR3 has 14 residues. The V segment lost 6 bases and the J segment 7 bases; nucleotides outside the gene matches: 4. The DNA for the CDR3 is TGTGCCAGCAGGGGACAGGGTGGAAATTCACCCCTCCACTTT. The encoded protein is CASRGQGGNSPLHF.

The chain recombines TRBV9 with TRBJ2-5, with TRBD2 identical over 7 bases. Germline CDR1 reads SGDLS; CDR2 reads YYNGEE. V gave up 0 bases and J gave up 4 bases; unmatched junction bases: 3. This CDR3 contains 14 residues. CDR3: CASSVDGGRETQYF. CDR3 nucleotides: TGTGCCAGCAGCGTAGATGGCGGGAGAGAGACCCAGTACTTC.

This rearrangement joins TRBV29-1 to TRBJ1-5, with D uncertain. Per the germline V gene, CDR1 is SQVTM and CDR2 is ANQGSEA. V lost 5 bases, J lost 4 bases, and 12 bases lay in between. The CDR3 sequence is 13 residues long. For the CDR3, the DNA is TGCAGCGTTTCCTGGGGAGTGAATCAGCCCCAGCATTTT. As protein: CSVSWGVNQPQHF.

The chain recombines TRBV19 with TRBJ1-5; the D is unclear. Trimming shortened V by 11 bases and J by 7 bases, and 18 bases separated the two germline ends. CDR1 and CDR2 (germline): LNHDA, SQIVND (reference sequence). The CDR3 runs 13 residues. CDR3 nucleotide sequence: TGTGCCTCCACCCTCGGGGTGGGACAGCCCCAGCATTTT. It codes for CASTLGVGQPQHF. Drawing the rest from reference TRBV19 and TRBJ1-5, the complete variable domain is DGGITQSPKYLFRKEGQNVTLSCEQNLNHDAMYWYRQDPGQGLRLIYYSQIVNDFQKGDIAEGYSVSREKKESFPLTVTSAQKNPTAFYLCASTLGVGQPQHFGDGTRLSIL.

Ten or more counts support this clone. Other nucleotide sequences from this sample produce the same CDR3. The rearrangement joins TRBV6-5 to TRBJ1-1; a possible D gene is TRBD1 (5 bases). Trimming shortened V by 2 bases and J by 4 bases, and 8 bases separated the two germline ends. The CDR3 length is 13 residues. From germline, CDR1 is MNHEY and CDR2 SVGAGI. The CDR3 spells CASSYRQGTEAFF. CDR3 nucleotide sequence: TGTGCCAGCAGTTACCGGCAGGGCACTGAAGCTTTCTTT.

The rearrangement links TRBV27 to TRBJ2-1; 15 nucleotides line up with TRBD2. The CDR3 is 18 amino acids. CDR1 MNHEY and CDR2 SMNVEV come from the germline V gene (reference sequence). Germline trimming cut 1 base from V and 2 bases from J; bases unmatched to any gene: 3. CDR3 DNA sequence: TGTGCCAGCAGTTTATTCCGGACTAGCGGGGGGGCCTACAATGAGCAGTTCTTC. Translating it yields CASSLFRTSGGAYNEQFF.